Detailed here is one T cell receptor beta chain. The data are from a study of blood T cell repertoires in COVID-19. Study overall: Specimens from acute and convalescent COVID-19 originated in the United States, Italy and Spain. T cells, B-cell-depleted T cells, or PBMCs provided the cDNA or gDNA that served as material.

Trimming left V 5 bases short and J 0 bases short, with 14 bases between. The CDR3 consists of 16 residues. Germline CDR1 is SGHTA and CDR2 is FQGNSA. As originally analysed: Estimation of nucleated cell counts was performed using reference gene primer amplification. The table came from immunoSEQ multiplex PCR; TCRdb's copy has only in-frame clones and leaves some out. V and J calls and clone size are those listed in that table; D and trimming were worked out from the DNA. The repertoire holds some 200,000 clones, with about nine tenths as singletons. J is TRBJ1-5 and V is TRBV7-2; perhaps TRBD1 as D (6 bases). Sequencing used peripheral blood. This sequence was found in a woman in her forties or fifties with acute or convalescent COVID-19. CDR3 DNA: TGTGCCAGCAGCCTCGGGACAATTTATAGCAATCAGCCCCAGCATTTT. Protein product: CASSLGTIYSNQPQHF.